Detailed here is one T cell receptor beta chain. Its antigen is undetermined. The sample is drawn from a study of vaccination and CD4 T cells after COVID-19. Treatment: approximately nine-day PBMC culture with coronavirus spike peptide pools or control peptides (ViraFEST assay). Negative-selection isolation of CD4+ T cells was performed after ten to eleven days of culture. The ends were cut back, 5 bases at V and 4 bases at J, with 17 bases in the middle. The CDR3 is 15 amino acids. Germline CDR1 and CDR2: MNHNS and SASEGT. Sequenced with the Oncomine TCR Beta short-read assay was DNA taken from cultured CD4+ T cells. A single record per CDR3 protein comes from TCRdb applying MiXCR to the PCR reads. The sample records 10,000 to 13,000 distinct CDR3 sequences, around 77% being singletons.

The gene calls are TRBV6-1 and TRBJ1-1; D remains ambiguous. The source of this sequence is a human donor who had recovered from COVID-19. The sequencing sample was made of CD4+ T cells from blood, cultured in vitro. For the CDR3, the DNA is TGTGCCAGCAGTCCCCGAAGAGGGTTCGGCACTGAAGCTTTCTTT. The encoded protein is CASSPRRGFGTEAFF.